A selection of T cell receptor beta chains follows, all from one sample in a study of beta chain features in type 1 diabetes. Repertoires were generated with immunoSEQ multiplex PCR, while TCRdb's copy carries only in-frame clones and drops some. The sample records 310,000 or so clones, roughly 8% being singletons. The sample comprised central memory CD4+ T cells from blood. These TCRs come from a woman under 30 in good health. The CDR3 runs from the conserved cysteine through the conserved F or W. The order of the fields is J gene, D gene, clone size, V gene, CDR3 length, CDR3 DNA, CDR3 protein. A D gene is named only where the DNA matches it firmly. Clone sizes are given selectively: once, few, many, or a class where the clone is expanded.

J: TRBJ1-1; D: .; size: .; V: TRBV7-2; length: 14; DNA: TGTGCCAGCAGCTTCAGGAGGGCAGGAACTGAAGCTTTCTTT; CDR3: CASSFRRAGTEAFF
J: TRBJ2-3; D: .; size: .; V: TRBV29-1; length: 12; DNA: TGCAGCGTTGGGACAGTTACAGATACGCAGTATTTT; CDR3: CSVGTVTDTQYF
J: TRBJ2-7; D: .; size: few; V: TRBV4-3; length: 14; DNA: TGCGCCAGCAGCCAAGTTGTGGGAAACTACGAGCAGTACTTC; CDR3: CASSQVVGNYEQYF
J: TRBJ2-1; D: TRBD2; size: many; V: TRBV4-2; length: 14; DNA: TGTGCCAGCAGCCATCCGACTAGCGGGAGTGCGGAGTTCTTC; CDR3: CASSHPTSGSAEFF
J: TRBJ2-5; D: TRBD2; size: .; V: TRBV7-9; length: 15; DNA: TGTGCCAGCAGCCCCGCCCCTAGCGGCCAAGAGACCCAGTACTTC; CDR3: CASSPAPSGQETQYF
J: TRBJ2-7; D: .; size: .; V: TRBV29-1; length: 11; DNA: TGCAGCGTTGAAGATCGGTGGGGGCAGTACTTC; CDR3: CSVEDRWGQYF
J: TRBJ2-1; D: TRBD2; size: few; V: TRBV9; length: 15; DNA: TGTGCCAGCAGCGTAGGGACTAGCGGGAGCAATGAGCAGTTCTTC; CDR3: CASSVGTSGSNEQFF
J: TRBJ2-1; D: .; size: few; V: TRBV7-2; length: 13; DNA: TGTGCCAGCAGCACGTGGGGTCACAATGAGCAGTTCTTC; CDR3: CASSTWGHNEQFF
J: TRBJ1-4; D: .; size: .; V: TRBV28; length: 16; DNA: TGTGCCAGCAGCTTAACTCAGGGAGTAACTAATGAAAAACTGTTTTTT; CDR3: CASSLTQGVTNEKLFF
J: TRBJ2-7; D: TRBD2; size: .; V: TRBV29-1; length: 13; DNA: TGCAGCGTTGGAAAGCGGGAGGTTGGCGAGCAGTACTTC; CDR3: CSVGKREVGEQYF
J: TRBJ2-3; D: TRBD2; size: many; V: TRBV18; length: 15; DNA: TGTGCCAGCTCACCAAGCGGGAGCCTCACAGATACGCAGTATTTT; CDR3: CASSPSGSLTDTQYF
J: TRBJ2-6; D: .; size: few; V: TRBV7-2; length: 17; DNA: TGTGCCAGCAGCCGGACAGCCACCACTATTGGGGCCAACGTCCTGACTTTC; CDR3: CASSRTATTIGANVLTF
J: TRBJ2-4; D: .; size: .; V: TRBV4-3; length: 16; DNA: TGCGCCAGCAGCCCTGGCTTGACAGTAGCCAAAAACATTCAGTACTTC; CDR3: CASSPGLTVAKNIQYF
J: TRBJ1-5; D: .; size: many; V: TRBV28; length: 16; DNA: TGTGCCAGCAGTCCCGGTGGGCGGGATAGCAATCAGCCCCAGCATTTT; CDR3: CASSPGGRDSNQPQHF
J: TRBJ2-5; D: .; size: .; V: TRBV7-9; length: 15; DNA: TGTGCCAGCAGTACCACCCGCGGGGCCCAAGAGACCCAGTACTTC; CDR3: CASSTTRGAQETQYF
J: TRBJ2-1; D: .; size: few; V: TRBV5-1; length: 15; DNA: TGCGCCAGCAGCACAGACCTCAGCTCCTACAATGAGCAGTTCTTC; CDR3: CASSTDLSSYNEQFF
J: TRBJ2-7; D: TRBD2; size: .; V: TRBV4-3; length: 19; DNA: TGCGCCAGCAGCCAAGATCTCGAGGTAGGCACTAGCGGACTCTACGAGCAGTACTTC; CDR3: CASSQDLEVGTSGLYEQYF
J: TRBJ2-7; D: .; size: few; V: TRBV27; length: 12; DNA: TGTGCCAGCAGTTTCGCGGGACAGAAGCAGTACTTC; CDR3: CASSFAGQKQYF
J: TRBJ2-3; D: .; size: few; V: TRBV19; length: 12; DNA: TGTGCCAGTAGTATTGTTCCGGATACGCAGTATTTT; CDR3: CASSIVPDTQYF
J: TRBJ2-6; D: .; size: few; V: TRBV4-2; length: 15; DNA: TGTGCCAGCAGCCAAGAGGGAACTGGGGCCAACGTCCTGACTTTC; CDR3: CASSQEGTGANVLTF
J: TRBJ2-6; D: TRBD1; size: .; V: TRBV9; length: 17; DNA: TGTGCCAGCAGCGTAGGGGACAGGGGTACTGGGGCCAACGTCCTGACTTTC; CDR3: CASSVGDRGTGANVLTF
J: TRBJ2-5; D: TRBD1; size: .; V: TRBV9; length: 16; DNA: TGTGCCAGCAGCGTACGGGACAGGGGAATAGGAGAGACCCAGTACTTC; CDR3: CASSVRDRGIGETQYF
J: TRBJ1-4; D: .; size: .; V: TRBV19; length: 13; DNA: TGTGCCAGTAGTTGGACGGGTTCAGAAAAACTGTTTTTT; CDR3: CASSWTGSEKLFF
J: TRBJ2-3; D: .; size: .; V: TRBV5-4; length: 14; DNA: TGTGCCAGCGGACTATCCGAAAACACAGATACGCAGTATTTT; CDR3: CASGLSENTDTQYF
J: TRBJ1-2; D: TRBD1; size: few; V: TRBV28; length: 13; DNA: TGTGCCAGCAACACGGGACAGGTCTATGGCTACACCTTC; CDR3: CASNTGQVYGYTF
J: TRBJ2-1; D: .; size: few; V: TRBV28; length: 16; DNA: TGTGCCAGCAATAAGCGGGCGGGACGCTCCTACAATGAGCAGTTCTTC; CDR3: CASNKRAGRSYNEQFF
J: TRBJ2-5; D: .; size: few; V: TRBV29-1; length: 15; DNA: TGCACCATCGTTCCCTGGCAGGGAAGTAGAGAGACCCAGTACTTC; CDR3: CTIVPWQGSRETQYF
J: TRBJ1-2; D: .; size: .; V: TRBV14; length: 14; DNA: TGTGCCAGCAGCCAAGATCGGAGTTACTATGGCTACACCTTC; CDR3: CASSQDRSYYGYTF
J: TRBJ1-1; D: .; size: .; V: TRBV7-2; length: 14; DNA: TGTGCCAGCAGCTTAGCGGAGGGGCACACTGAAGCTTTCTTT; CDR3: CASSLAEGHTEAFF
J: TRBJ1-2; D: TRBD1; size: .; V: TRBV6-6; length: 14; DNA: TGTGCCAGCAGTTACCACGGACAGGCGTATGGCTACACCTTC; CDR3: CASSYHGQAYGYTF
J: TRBJ2-1; D: .; size: .; V: TRBV7-9; length: 19; DNA: TGTGCCAGCAGCTTAGGAAGCTTGACTAGTTTTCCGGGGAGCAATGAGCAGTTCTTC; CDR3: CASSLGSLTSFPGSNEQFF
J: TRBJ2-7; D: .; size: .; V: TRBV18; length: 14; DNA: TGTGCCAGCTCACCACGGTCAGAACCCCCCGAGCAGTACTTC; CDR3: CASSPRSEPPEQYF
J: TRBJ2-1; D: .; size: .; V: TRBV9; length: 15; DNA: TGTGCCAGCAGCGTAAATGCCCACCAGGGCAATGAGCAGTTCTTC; CDR3: CASSVNAHQGNEQFF
J: TRBJ1-5; D: .; size: many; V: TRBV11-2; length: 12; DNA: TGTGCCAGCAGCAGGGGGGTAGAGCCCCAGCATTTT; CDR3: CASSRGVEPQHF
J: TRBJ2-1; D: .; size: few; V: TRBV4-1; length: 13; DNA: TGCGCCAGCAGGGTCCCACGGGGTAATGAGCAGTTCTTC; CDR3: CASRVPRGNEQFF
J: TRBJ2-2; D: TRBD1; size: few; V: TRBV7-8; length: 15; DNA: TGTGCCAGCAGCTCCCAGGGACAGGCCACCGGGGAGCTGTTTTTT; CDR3: CASSSQGQATGELFF
J: TRBJ1-1; D: TRBD1; size: .; V: TRBV2; length: 14; DNA: TGTGCCAGCAGTGAACAGGGGGTTTTGACTGAAGCTTTCTTT; CDR3: CASSEQGVLTEAFF
J: TRBJ2-7; D: TRBD1; size: .; V: TRBV11-2; length: 16; DNA: TGTGCCAGCAGCCCCGGTAGGGGACAGGGATCCTACGAGCAGTACTTC; CDR3: CASSPGRGQGSYEQYF
J: TRBJ2-1; D: TRBD2; size: few; V: TRBV5-1; length: 15; DNA: TGCGCCAGCAGCCCAAATACCGGGACTAGCGGGAGTGCGGTCTTC; CDR3: CASSPNTGTSGSAVF
J: TRBJ2-1; D: TRBD2; size: .; V: TRBV10-3; length: 15; DNA: TGTGCCATCTCCGCCGAACTAGCGGGAGGGGACGAGCAGTTCTTC; CDR3: CAISAELAGGDEQFF
J: TRBJ2-1; D: TRBD2; size: .; V: TRBV4-2; length: 17; DNA: TGTGCCAGCAGCCAAGGGGATAGCGGGAACTACTACAATGAGCAGTTCTTC; CDR3: CASSQGDSGNYYNEQFF
J: TRBJ2-3; D: TRBD1; size: few; V: TRBV6-6; length: 15; DNA: TGTGCCAGCAGACCCGGGACAGGGTCCACAGATACGCAGTATTTT; CDR3: CASRPGTGSTDTQYF
J: TRBJ2-2; D: TRBD1; size: .; V: TRBV4-1; length: 14; DNA: TGCGCCAGCTCTTCGGGACAGGCGACCGGGGAGCTGTTTTTT; CDR3: CASSSGQATGELFF
J: TRBJ2-6; D: .; size: many; V: TRBV7-8; length: 13; DNA: TGTGCCAGCAGCCCCCCGCGGGATGACGTCCTGACTTTC; CDR3: CASSPPRDDVLTF
J: TRBJ2-1; D: .; size: .; V: TRBV7-2; length: 12; DNA: TGTGCCAGCAGCTTCCTATACAATGAGCAGTTCTTC; CDR3: CASSFLYNEQFF
J: TRBJ2-6; D: .; size: .; V: TRBV7-3; length: 14; DNA: TGTGCCAGCAGCGTATCCTCTGGGGCCAACGTCCTGACTTTC; CDR3: CASSVSSGANVLTF
J: TRBJ2-2; D: .; size: many; V: TRBV5-6; length: 11; DNA: TGTGCCAGCAGCTTGTACGGGGAGCTGTTTTTT; CDR3: CASSLYGELFF